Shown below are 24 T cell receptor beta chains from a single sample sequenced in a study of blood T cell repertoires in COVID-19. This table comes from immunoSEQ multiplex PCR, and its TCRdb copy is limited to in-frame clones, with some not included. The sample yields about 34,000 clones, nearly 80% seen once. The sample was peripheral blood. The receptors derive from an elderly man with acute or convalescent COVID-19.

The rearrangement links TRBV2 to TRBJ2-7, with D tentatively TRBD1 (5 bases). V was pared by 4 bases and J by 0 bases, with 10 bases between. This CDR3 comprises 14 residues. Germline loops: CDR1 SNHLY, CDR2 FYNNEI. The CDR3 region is CASSVQGDSYEQYF. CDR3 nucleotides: TGTGCCAGCAGTGTTCAGGGCGACTCCTACGAGCAGTACTTC.

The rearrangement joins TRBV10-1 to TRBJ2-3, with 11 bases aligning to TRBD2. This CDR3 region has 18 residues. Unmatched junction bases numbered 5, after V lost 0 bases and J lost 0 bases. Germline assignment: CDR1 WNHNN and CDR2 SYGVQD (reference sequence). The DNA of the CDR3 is TGCGCCAGCAGTGAGTCACAGACTAGCGGGATTAGCACAGATACGCAGTATTTT. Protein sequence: CASSESQTSGISTDTQYF.

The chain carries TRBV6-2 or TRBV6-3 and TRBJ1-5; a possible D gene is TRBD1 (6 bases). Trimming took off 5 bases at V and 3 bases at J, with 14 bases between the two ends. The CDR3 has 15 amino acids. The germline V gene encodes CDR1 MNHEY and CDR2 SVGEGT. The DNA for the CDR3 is TGTGCCAGCAGTCAACAGGGACCCACCAATCAGCCCCAGCATTTT. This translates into CASSQQGPTNQPQHF.

The CDR3 loop is CASSDTQRSGANVLTF. The CDR3 region has the DNA TGTGCCAGCAGCGATACTCAGCGCTCCGGGGCCAACGTCCTGACTTTC. The chain has TRBV5-4 and TRBJ2-6; no definite D call. The germline V and J ends were trimmed by 4 bases and 4 bases, with 15 bases remaining between them. Germline CDR1 reads SGHNT; CDR2 reads YYREEE (reference sequence). CDR3 size: 16 residues.

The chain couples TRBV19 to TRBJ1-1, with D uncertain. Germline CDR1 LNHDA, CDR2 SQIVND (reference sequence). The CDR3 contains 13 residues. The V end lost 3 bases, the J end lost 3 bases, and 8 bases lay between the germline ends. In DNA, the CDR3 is TGTGCCAGTAGTATTTGGGGAGACACTGAAGCTTTCTTT. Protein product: CASSIWGDTEAFF.

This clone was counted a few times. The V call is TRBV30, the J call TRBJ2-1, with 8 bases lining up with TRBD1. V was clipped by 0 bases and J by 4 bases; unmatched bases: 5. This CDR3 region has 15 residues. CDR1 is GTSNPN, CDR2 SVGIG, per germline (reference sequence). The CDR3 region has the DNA TGTGCCTGGAGTGTAGAGTACAGGGGGTACAATGAGCAGTTCTTC. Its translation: CAWSVEYRGYNEQFF.

CDR3 coding DNA: TGTGCCAGCAGCTCTCTAATTGGGACTTTACGTAATGAGCAGTTCTTC. Protein: CASSSLIGTLRNEQFF. V and J are TRBV14 and TRBJ2-1, with D possibly matching TRBD2 (6 bases). Germline CDR1 is SGHDN and CDR2 is FVKESK. This CDR3 comprises 16 residues. V was cut by 5 bases and J by 7 bases, with 21 bases left in between.

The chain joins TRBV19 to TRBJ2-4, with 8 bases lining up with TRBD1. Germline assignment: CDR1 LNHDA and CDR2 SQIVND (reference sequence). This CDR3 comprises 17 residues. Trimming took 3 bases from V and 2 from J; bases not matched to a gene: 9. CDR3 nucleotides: TGTGCCAGTAGTATCTCTCAGGGGGCGCAGACCAAAAACATTCAGTACTTC. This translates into CASSISQGAQTKNIQYF.

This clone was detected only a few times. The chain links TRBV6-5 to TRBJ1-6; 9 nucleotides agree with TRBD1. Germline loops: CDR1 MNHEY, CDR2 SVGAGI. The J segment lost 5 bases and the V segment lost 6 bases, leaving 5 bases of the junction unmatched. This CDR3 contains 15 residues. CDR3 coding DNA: TGTGCCAGCAGGAGAAGGACAGGGGATAATTCACCCCTCCACTTT. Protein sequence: CASRRRTGDNSPLHF.

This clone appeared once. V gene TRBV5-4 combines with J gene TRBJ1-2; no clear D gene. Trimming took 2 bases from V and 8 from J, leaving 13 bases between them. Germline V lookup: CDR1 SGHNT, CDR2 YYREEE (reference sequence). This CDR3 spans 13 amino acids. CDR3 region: CASSLSSLGGYTF. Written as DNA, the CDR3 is TGTGCCAGCAGCTTATCTTCGCTAGGAGGCTACACCTTC.

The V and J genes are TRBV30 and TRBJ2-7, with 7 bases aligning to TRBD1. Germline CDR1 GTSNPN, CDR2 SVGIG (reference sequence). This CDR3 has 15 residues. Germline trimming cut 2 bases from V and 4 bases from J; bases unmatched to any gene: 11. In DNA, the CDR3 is TGTGCCTGGAGTCTAGTCGGGCAGGGGGTGTACGAGCAGTACTTC. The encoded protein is CAWSLVGQGVYEQYF.

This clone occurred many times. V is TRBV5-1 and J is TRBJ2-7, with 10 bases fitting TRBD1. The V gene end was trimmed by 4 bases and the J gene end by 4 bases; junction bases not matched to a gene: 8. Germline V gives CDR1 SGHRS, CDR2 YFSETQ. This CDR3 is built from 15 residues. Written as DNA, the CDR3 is TGCGCCAGCAGCCTCCGGACAGGGGGTACATACGAGCAGTACTTC. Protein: CASSLRTGGTYEQYF.

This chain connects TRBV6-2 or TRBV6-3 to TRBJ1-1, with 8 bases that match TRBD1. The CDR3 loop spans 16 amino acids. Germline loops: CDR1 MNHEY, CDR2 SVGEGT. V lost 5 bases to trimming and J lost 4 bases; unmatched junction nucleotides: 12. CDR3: CASSTRTGRMGTEAFF. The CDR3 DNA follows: TGTGCCAGCAGTACGAGGACAGGGAGGATGGGCACTGAAGCTTTCTTT.

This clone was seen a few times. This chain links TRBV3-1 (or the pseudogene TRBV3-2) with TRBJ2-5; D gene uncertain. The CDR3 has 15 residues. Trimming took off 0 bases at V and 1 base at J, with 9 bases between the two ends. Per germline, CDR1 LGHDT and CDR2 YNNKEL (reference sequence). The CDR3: CASSQELTIQETQYF. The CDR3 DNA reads TGTGCCAGCAGCCAAGAGCTAACTATCCAAGAGACCCAGTACTTC.

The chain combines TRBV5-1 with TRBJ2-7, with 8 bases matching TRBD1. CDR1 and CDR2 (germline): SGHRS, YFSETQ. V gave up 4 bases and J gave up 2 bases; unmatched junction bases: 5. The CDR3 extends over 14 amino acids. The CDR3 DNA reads TGCGCCAGCAGCCCCGGGACAGGAACCTACGAGCAGTACTTC. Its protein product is CASSPGTGTYEQYF.

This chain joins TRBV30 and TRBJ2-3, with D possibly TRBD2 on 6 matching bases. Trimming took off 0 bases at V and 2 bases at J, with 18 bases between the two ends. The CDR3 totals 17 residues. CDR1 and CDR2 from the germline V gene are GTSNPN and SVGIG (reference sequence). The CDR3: CAWSVGKGRRNTDTQYF. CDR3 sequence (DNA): TGTGCCTGGAGTGTAGGAAAGGGGAGGAGGAACACAGATACGCAGTATTTT.

CDR3 loop: CASSFDSLLYEQYF. In DNA, the CDR3 is TGTGCCAGCAGCTTCGACAGTCTGCTCTACGAGCAGTACTTC. The chain has TRBV7-2 and TRBJ2-7; D might be TRBD1 (5 bases). CDR3 length equals 14 residues. V shed 3 bases and J shed 3 bases, with 12 bases lying between them. CDR1 SGHTA and CDR2 FQGNSA come from the germline V gene.

CDR3 bases: TGTGCCAGTACCCTTATTTTCCGTCGGGCCCAGCATTTT. Encoded protein: CASTLIFRRAQHF. The V and J genes are TRBV19 and TRBJ1-5; no clear D gene. The CDR3 is 13 amino acids. CDR1 and CDR2 from the germline V gene are LNHDA and SQIVND (reference sequence). Trimming pared 7 bases from V and 11 bases from J, leaving 18 bases between.

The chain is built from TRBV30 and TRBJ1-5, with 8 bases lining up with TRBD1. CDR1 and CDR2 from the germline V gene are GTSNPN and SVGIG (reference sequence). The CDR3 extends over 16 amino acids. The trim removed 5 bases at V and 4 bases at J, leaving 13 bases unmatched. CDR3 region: CAWQADQGAQNQPQHF. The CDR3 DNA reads TGTGCCTGGCAGGCGGACCAGGGGGCCCAGAATCAGCCCCAGCATTTT.

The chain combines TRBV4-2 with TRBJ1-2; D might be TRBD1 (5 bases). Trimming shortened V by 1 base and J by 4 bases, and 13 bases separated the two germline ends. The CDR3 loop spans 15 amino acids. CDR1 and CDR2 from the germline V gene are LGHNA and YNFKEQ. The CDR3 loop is CASSQVTEYPYGYTF. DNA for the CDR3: TGTGCCAGCAGCCAAGTGACAGAATATCCCTATGGCTACACCTTC.

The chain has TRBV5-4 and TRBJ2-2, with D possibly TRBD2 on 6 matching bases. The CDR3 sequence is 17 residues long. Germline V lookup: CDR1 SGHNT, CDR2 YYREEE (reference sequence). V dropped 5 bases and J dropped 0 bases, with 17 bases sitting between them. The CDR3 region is CASSSPRGGTNTGELFF. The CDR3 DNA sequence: TGTGCCAGCAGTTCCCCGCGGGGCGGGACGAACACCGGGGAGCTGTTTTTT.

CDR3 residues: CASSTTGLASDEQFF. In DNA, the CDR3 is TGTGCCAGCAGCACCACGGGACTAGCGTCCGATGAGCAGTTCTTC. The chain is built from TRBV7-9 and TRBJ2-1, with 10 bases matching TRBD2. The V gene's germline CDR1 is SEHNR and CDR2 FQNEAQ (reference sequence). The ends lost 5 bases at V and 8 bases at J; junction bases unmatched: 9. The CDR3 consists of 15 residues.

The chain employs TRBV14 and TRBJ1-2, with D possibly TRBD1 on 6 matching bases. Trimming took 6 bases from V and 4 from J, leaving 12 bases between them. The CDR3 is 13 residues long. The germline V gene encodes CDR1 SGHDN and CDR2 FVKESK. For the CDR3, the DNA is TGTGCCAGCAGTCCTGGGACATTCTATGGCTACACCTTC. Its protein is CASSPGTFYGYTF.

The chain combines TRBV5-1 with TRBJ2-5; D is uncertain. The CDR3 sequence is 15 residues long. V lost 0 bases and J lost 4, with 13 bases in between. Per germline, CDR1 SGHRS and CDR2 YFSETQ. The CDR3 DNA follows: TGCGCCAGCAGCTTGGGCGGTTTGGTTGGAGAGACCCAGTACTTC. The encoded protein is CASSLGGLVGETQYF.